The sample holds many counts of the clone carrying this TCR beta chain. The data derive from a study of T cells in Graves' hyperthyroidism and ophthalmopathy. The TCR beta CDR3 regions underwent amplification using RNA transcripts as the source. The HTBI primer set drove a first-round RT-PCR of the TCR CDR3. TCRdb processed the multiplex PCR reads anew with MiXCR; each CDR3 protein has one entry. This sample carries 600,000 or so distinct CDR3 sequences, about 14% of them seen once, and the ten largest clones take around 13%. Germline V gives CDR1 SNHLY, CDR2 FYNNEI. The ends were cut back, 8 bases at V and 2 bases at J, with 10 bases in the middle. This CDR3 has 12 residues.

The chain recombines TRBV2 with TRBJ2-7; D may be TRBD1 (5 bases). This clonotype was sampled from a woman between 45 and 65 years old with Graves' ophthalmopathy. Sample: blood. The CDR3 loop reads CASRTTTYEQYF. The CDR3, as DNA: TGTGCCAGCCGGACAACGACCTACGAGCAGTACTTC.